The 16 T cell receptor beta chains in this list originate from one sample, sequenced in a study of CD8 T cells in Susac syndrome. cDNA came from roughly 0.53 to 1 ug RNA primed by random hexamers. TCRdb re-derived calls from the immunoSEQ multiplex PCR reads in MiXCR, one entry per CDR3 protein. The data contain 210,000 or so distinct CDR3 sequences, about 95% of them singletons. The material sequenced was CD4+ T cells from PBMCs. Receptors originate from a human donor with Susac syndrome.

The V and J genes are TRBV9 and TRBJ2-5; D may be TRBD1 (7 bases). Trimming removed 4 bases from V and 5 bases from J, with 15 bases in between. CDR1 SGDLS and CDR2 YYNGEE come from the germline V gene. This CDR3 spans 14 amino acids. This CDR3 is CASSSRGVGETQYF. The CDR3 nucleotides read TGTGCCAGCAGCTCCAGGGGGGTAGGGGAGACCCAGTACTTC.

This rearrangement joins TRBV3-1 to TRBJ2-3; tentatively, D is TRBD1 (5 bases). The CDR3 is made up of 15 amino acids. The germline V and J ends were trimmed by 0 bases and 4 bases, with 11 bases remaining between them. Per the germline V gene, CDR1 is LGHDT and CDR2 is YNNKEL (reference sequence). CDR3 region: CASSQEGAGPDTQYF. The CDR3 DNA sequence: TGTGCCAGCAGCCAAGAAGGGGCAGGGCCAGATACGCAGTATTTT.

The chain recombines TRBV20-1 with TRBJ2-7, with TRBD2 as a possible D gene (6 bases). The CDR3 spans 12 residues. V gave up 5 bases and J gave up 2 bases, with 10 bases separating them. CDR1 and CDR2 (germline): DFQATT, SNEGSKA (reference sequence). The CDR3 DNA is TGCAGTGCTGGGGGGTCCGCCTACGAGCAGTACTTC. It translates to CSAGGSAYEQYF.

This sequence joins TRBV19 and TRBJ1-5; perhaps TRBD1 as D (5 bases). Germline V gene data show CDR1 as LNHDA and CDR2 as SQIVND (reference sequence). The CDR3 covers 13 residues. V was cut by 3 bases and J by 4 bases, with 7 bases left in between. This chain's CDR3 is CASSIPGNQPQHF. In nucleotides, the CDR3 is TGTGCCAGTAGTATCCCAGGGAATCAGCCCCAGCATTTT.

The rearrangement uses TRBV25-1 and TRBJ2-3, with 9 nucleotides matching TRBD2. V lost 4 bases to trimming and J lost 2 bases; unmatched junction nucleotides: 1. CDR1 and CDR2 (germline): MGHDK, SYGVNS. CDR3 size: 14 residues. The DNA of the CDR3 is TGTGCCAGCAGTGTAGCGGGGGACACAGATACGCAGTATTTT. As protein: CASSVAGDTDTQYF.

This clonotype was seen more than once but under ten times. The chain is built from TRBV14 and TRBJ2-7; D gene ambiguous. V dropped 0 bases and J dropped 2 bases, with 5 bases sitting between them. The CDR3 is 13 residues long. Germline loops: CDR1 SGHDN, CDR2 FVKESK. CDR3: CASSQDRPYEQYF. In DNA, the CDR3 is TGTGCCAGCAGCCAAGATCGCCCCTACGAGCAGTACTTC.

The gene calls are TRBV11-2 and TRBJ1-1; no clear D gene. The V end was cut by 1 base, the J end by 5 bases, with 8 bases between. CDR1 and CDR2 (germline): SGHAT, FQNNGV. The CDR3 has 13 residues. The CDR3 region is CASSLGPETEAFF. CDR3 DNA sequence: TGTGCCAGCAGCTTAGGCCCGGAGACTGAAGCTTTCTTT. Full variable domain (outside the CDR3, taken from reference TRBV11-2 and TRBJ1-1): EAGVAQSPRYKIIEKRQSVAFWCNPISGHATLYWYQQILGQGPKLLIQFQNNGVVDDSQLPKDRFSAERLKGVDSTLKIQPAKLEDSAVYLCASSLGPETEAFFGQGTRLTVV.

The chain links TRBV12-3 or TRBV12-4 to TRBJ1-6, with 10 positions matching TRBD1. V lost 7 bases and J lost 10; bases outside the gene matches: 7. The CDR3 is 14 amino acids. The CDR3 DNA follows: TGTGCCAGCACCAAGGGACAGGGGTGGTCACCCCTCCACTTT. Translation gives CASTKGQGWSPLHF.

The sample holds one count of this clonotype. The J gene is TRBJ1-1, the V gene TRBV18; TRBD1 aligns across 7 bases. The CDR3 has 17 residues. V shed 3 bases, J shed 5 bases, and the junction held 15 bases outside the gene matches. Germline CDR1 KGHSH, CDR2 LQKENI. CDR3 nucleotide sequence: TGTGCCAGCTCACCGAGGGAAAGACAGGGTCCATGGACTGAAGCTTTCTTT. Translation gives CASSPRERQGPWTEAFF.

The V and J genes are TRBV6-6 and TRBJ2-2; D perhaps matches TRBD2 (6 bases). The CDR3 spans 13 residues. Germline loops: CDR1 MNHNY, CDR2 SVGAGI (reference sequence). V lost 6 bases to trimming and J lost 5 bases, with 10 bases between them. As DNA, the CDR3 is TGTGCCAGCAGACGGAGGGGAACCGGGGAGCTGTTTTTT. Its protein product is CASRRRGTGELFF.

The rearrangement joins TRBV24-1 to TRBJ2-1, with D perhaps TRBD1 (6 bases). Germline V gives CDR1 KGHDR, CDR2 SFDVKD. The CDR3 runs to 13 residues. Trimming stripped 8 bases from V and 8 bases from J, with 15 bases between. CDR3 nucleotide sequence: TGTGCCACCATGGCTGGGGGCGGCTATGAGCAGTTCTTC. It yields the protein CATMAGGGYEQFF.

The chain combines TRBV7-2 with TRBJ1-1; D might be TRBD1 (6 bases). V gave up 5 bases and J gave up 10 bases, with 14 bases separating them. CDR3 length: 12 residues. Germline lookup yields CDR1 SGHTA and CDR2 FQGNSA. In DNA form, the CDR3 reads TGTGCCAGCAGCCTTGAGGGGGGCTCAGCTTTCTTT. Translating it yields CASSLEGGSAFF.

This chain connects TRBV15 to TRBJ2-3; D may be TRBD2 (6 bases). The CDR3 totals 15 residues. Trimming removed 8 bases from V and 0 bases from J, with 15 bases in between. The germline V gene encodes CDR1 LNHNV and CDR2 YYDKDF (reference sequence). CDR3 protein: CATGPGGTSTDTQYF. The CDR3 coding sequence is TGTGCCACCGGCCCCGGGGGAACTAGCACAGATACGCAGTATTTT. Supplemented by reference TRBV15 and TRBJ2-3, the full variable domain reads DAMVIQNPRYQVTQFGKPVTLSCSQTLNHNVMYWYQQKSSQAPKLLFHYYDKDFNNEADTPDNFQSRRPNTSFCFLDIRSPGLGDTAMYLCATGPGGTSTDTQYFGPGTRLTVL.

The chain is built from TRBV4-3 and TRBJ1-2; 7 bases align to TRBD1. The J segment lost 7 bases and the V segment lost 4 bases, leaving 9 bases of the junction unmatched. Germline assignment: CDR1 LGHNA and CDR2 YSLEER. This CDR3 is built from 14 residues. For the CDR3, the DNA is TGCGCCAGCAGCCCTACAGGGGAGGTCGGTGGCTACACCTTC. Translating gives CASSPTGEVGGYTF.

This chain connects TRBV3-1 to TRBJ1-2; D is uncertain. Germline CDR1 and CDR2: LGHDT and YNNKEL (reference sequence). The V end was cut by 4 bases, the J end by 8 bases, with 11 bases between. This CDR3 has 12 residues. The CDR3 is CASSPLGSGYTF. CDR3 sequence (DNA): TGTGCCAGCAGCCCCTTGGGGTCCGGCTACACCTTC.

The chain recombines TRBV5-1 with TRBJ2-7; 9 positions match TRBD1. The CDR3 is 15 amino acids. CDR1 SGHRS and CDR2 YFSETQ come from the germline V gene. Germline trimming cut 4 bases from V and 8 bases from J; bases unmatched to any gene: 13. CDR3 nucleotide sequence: TGCGCCAGCAGCCAGCTACCGGGACAGGGTAACCAGCAGTACTTC. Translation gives CASSQLPGQGNQQYF.